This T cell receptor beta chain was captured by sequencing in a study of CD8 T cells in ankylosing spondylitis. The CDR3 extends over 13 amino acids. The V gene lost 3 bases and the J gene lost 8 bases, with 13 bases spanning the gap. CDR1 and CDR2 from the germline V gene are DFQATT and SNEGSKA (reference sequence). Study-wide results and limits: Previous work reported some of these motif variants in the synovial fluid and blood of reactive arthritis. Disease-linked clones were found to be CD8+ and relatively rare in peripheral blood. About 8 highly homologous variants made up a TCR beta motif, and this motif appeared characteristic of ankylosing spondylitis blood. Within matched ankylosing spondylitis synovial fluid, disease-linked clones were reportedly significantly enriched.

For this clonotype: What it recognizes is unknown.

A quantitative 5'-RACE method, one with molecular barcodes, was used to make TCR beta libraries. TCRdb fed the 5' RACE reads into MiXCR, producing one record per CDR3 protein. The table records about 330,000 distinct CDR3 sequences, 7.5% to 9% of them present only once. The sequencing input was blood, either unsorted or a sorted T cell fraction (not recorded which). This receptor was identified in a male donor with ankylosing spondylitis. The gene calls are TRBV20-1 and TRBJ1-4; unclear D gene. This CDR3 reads CSASVHQEEKLFF. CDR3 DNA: TGCAGTGCTAGCGTCCACCAGGAGGAAAAACTGTTTTTT.